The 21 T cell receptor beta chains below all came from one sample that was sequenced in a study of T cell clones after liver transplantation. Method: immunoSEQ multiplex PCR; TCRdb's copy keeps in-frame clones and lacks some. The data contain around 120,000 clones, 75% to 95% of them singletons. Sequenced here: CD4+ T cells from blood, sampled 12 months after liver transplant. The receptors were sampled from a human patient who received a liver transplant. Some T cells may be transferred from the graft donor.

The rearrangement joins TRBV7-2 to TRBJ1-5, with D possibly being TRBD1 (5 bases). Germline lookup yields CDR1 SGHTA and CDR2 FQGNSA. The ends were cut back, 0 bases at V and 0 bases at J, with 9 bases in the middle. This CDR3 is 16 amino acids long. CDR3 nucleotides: TGTGCCAGCAGCTTAGCGCAGGGAATTAGCAATCAGCCCCAGCATTTT. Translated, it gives CASSLAQGISNQPQHF.

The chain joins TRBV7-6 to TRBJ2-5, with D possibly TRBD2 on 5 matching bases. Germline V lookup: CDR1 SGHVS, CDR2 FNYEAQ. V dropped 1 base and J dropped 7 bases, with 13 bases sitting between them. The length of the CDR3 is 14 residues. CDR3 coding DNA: TGTGCCAGCAGCTTAGTAGGCGGCGAGGGGACCCAGTACTTC. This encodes CASSLVGGEGTQYF.

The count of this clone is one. The CDR3 DNA follows: TGTGCCAGCAGCTTACGCCGATTCCCATTGGACGGAGGGGCCTACGAGCAGTACTTC. Translated, it gives CASSLRRFPLDGGAYEQYF. The rearrangement links TRBV11-3 to TRBJ2-7, with a tentative D call TRBD2 (6 bases). Trimming removed 2 bases at V and 2 bases at J, with 25 bases between. Germline V gene lookup returns CDR1 SGHNT and CDR2 YENEEA. This CDR3 contains 19 residues.

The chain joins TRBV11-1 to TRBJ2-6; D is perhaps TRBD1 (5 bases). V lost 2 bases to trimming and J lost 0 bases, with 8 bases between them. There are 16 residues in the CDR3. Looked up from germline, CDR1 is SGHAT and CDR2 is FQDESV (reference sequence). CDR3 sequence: CASSLQGTSGANVLTF. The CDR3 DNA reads TGTGCCAGCAGCTTACAGGGTACCTCTGGGGCCAACGTCCTGACTTTC.

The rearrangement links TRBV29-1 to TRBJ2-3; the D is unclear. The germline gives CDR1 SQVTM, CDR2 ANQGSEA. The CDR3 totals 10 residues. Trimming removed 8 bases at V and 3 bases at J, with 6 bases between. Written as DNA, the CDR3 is TGCAGCACGGTAACAGATACGCAGTATTTT. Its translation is CSTVTDTQYF.

In nucleotides, the CDR3 is TGTGCCAGCAGTTCGCCCTCCCTCTCGGGTGGGGCCAACGTCCTGACTTTC. This encodes CASSSPSLSGGANVLTF. The V and J genes are TRBV27 and TRBJ2-6, with no clear D. Trimming removed 4 bases from V and 3 bases from J, with 16 bases in between. The CDR3 is made up of 17 amino acids. Germline V gene data show CDR1 as MNHEY and CDR2 as SMNVEV (reference sequence).

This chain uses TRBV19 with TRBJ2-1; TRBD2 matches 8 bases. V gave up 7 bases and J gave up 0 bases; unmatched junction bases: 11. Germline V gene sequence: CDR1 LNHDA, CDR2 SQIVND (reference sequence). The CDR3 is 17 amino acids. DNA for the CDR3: TGTGCCAGTACCGCCACCAGACTAGCGACCTCCTACAATGAGCAGTTCTTC. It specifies CASTATRLATSYNEQFF.

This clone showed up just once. The CDR3: CASRENPSMNTEAFF. The CDR3 DNA reads as TGTGCCAGTAGGGAGAATCCCTCAATGAACACTGAAGCTTTCTTT. The gene calls are TRBV19 and TRBJ1-1; D uncertain. The CDR3 has 15 residues. The V end lost 6 bases, the J end lost 0 bases, and 14 bases lay between the germline ends. Looked up from germline, CDR1 is LNHDA and CDR2 is SQIVND (reference sequence).

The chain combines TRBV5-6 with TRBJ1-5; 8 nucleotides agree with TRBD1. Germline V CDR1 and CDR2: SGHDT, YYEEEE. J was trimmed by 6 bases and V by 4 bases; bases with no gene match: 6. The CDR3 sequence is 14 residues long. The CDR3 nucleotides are TGTGCCAGCAGCACGGGACAGGCAGGTCAGCCCCAGCATTTT. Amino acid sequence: CASSTGQAGQPQHF.

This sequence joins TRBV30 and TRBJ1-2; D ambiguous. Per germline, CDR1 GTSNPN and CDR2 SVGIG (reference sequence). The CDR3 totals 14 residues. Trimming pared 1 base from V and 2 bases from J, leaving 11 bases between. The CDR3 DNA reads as TGTGCCTGGAGTGCCCAACGACCGAACTATGGCTACACCTTC. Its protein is CAWSAQRPNYGYTF.

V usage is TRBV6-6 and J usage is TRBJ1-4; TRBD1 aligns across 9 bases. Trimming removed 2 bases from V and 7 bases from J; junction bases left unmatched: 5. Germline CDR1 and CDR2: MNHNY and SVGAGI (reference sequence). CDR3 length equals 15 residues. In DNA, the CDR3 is TGTGCCAGCAGTTACCGGACAGGGGCCGGTGAAAAACTGTTTTTT. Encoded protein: CASSYRTGAGEKLFF.

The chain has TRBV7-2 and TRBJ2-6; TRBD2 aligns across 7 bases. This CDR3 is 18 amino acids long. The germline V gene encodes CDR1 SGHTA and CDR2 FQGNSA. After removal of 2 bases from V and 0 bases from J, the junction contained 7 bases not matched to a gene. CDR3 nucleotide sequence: TGTGCCAGCAGCTTATCCAGCGGGGAGAGCTCTGGGGCCAACGTCCTGACTTTC. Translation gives CASSLSSGESSGANVLTF.

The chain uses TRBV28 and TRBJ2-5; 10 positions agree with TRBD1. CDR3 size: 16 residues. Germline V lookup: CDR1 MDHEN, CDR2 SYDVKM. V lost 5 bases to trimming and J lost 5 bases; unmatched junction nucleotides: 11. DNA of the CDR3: TGTGCCAGCAGTCAACCGGGACAGGGGATGGGCGAGACCCAGTACTTC. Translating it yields CASSQPGQGMGETQYF.

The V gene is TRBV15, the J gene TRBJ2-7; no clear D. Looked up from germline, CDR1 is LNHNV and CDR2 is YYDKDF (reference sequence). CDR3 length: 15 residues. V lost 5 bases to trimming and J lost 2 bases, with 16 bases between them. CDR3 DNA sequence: TGTGCCACCAGCGAAACTGATGGACCGGCCTACGAGCAGTACTTC. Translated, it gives CATSETDGPAYEQYF.

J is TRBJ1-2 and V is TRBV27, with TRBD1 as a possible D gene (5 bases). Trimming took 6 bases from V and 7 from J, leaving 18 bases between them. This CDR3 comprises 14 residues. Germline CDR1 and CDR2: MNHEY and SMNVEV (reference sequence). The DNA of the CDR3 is TGTGCCAGCAGCCCAACCCAACAGGTGGCTGGCTACACCTTC. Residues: CASSPTQQVAGYTF.

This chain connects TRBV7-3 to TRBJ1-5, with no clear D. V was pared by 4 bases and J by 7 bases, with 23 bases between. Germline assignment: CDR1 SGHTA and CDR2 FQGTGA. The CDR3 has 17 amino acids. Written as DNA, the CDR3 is TGTGCCAGCAGCTCGGGCGCGAGGGTACTGCTTGACCAGCCCCAGCATTTT. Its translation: CASSSGARVLLDQPQHF.

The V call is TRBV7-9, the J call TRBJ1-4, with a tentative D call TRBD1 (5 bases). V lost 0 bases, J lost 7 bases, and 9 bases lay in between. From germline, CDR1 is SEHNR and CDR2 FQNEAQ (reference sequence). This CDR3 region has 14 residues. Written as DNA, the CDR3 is TGTGCCAGCAGCTTAGCAGGGGCAGGTGAAAAACTGTTTTTT. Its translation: CASSLAGAGEKLFF. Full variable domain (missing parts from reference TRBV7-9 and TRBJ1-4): DTGVSQNPRHKITKRGQNVTFRCDPISEHNRLYWYRQTLGQGPEFLTYFQNEAQLEKSRLLSDRFSAERPKGSFSTLEIQRTEQGDSAMYLCASSLAGAGEKLFFGSGTQLSVL.

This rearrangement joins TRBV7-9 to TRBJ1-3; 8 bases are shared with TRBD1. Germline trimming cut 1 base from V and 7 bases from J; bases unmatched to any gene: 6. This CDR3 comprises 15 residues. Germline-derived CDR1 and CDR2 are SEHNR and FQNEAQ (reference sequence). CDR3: CASSLGGTGWNTIYF. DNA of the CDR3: TGTGCCAGCAGCTTAGGTGGGACAGGATGGAACACCATATATTTT. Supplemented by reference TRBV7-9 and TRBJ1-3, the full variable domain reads DTGVSQNPRHKITKRGQNVTFRCDPISEHNRLYWYRQTLGQGPEFLTYFQNEAQLEKSRLLSDRFSAERPKGSFSTLEIQRTEQGDSAMYLCASSLGGTGWNTIYFGEGSWLTVV.

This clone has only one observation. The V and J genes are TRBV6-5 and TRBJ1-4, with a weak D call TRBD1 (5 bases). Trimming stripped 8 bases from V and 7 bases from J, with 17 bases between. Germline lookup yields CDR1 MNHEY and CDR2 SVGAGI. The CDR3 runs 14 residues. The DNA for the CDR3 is TGTGCCAGCTCGGCCGCGCGGGGACGTGAAAAACTGTTTTTT. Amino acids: CASSAARGREKLFF.

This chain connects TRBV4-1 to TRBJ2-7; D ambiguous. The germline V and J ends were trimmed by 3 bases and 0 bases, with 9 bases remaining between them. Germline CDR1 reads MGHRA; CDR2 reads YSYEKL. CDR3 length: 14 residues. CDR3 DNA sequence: TGCGCCAGCAGCCAGAGCGATTACTCCTACGAGCAGTACTTC. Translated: CASSQSDYSYEQYF.

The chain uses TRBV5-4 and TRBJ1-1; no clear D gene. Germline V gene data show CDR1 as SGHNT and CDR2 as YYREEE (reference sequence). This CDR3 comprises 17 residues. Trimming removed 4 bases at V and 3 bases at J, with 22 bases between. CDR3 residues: CASSLGRAGSSDTEAFF. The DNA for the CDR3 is TGTGCCAGCAGCCTCGGGAGAGCGGGGTCATCGGACACTGAAGCTTTCTTT.